Given below is one T cell receptor beta chain in context. In the original workflow: Estimation of nucleated cell counts was performed using reference gene primer amplification. Profiled with immunoSEQ multiplex PCR; TCRdb holds only in-frame clones, not every one. V and J calls and clone size are given by that table; D and trimming were obtained from the DNA. The repertoire holds 100,000 to 150,000 clones, with roughly 84% as singletons. CDR1 MGHDK and CDR2 SYGVNS come from the germline V gene. Trimming stripped 1 base from V and 2 bases from J, with 6 bases between. The CDR3 has 14 amino acids. This entry belongs to a study of blood T cell repertoires in COVID-19. Turning to the study itself: Samples representing acute and convalescent COVID-19 were sourced from the United States, Italy and Spain. Sample material is recorded as cDNA or gDNA derived from T cells, B-cell-depleted T cells, or PBMCs.

The V gene is TRBV25-1, the J gene TRBJ1-5; D is unresolved. This TCR was recovered from a man in his 60s with acute or convalescent COVID-19. The specimen sequenced was peripheral blood. CDR3 protein: CASSEFGGNQPQHF. CDR3 DNA sequence: TGTGCCAGCAGTGAATTCGGGGGCAATCAGCCCCAGCATTTT.